What follows is one T cell receptor beta chain and its context. It has no known antigen specificity. One base away there is no much larger clone; base qualities are not given. TCRbeta CDR3 regions were amplified from genomic DNA using the immunoSEQ Assay, a bias-controlled multiplex PCR. The authors' analysis ran thus. The number of nucleated cells in each sample was estimated by amplification of reference gene primers within the assay. To quantify the absolute abundance of each unique TCRbeta CDR3 rearrangement, sequence reads were collapsed and filtered. Productive Simpson clonality was computed per sample as the square root of Simpson's diversity index over productive rearrangements. The immuneACCESS repertoire file appears here via TCRdb, limited to in-frame rearrangements. These files lack a portion of the clones; in checked studies, under half of the deficit traces to unresolved V genes, and the cause of the others is not known. V, J and clone size are taken as reported in that table, and D and trimming were inferred from the DNA itself. The sample table shows about 230,000 clones, and more than 65% are seen once. Of the sample, under 2.5% is held by the ten largest clones.

The data originate from a study of blood T cell repertoires in COVID-19 (dated by TCRdb to 2018 to 2020). For the study in its entirety: Samples from collaborators originated in the United States, Italy and Spain and spanned both the acute and convalescent phases of COVID-19. Where HLA class I and class II types were available, the types were taken from metadata supplied by the sample provider, not from assay-based typing. Nearly every sample came with metadata listing a de-identified subject ID, COVID-19 status, age in years and sex. Samples were obtained from the ongoing ImmuneRACE study (first 160 participants) and from about 1,300 subjects provided by 6 global collaborators. The prospective study material was composed of cDNA or gDNA derived from T cells, B-cell-depleted T cells, or PBMCs. The repertoires were released in a freely available public database meant as a resource for research on the immune response to SARS-CoV-2. Subjects who had been exposed to COVID-19, were actively infected with it, or had recovered from it provided the deeply sampled blood TCRbeta repertoires that made up the dataset. The paper as a whole reports these results and caveats: How much clinical and demographic metadata was included differed by source and by participant, and the metadata was provided uncurated.

CDR1 SGHDN and CDR2 FVKESK are derived from the germline V gene. V loses 4 bases at its end and J loses 3 bases; junction bases beyond the gene matches: 10. Counted from cysteine to phenylalanine, this CDR3 has 16 amino acids. The DNA shown is the 48-base CDR3, in frame from base 1. Samples from volunteer blood donors who had recovered from COVID-19 were contributed by a second Seattle source. Whole blood was collected in K2EDTA tubes by collaborating institutions according to the institutions' own protocols. Collaborator samples were shipped for TCRbeta analysis as frozen whole blood, isolated PBMCs, or DNA extracted from either sample type.

The sequenced sample was peripheral blood. The chain couples TRBV14 to TRBJ2-7, with 9 bases in between that match TRBD2. This receptor was taken from a man in his forties who had recovered from COVID-19. The DNA sequence follows: TGTGCCAGCAGCCCCGCGGGTAGCGGGGGATTCTACGAGCAGTACTTC. This codes for CASSPAGSGGFYEQYF. Supplemented by the reference TRBV14 and TRBJ2-7 proteins around the CDR3, the complete variable domain is EAGVTQFPSHSVIEKGQTVTLRCDPISGHDNLYWYRRVMGKEIKFLLHFVKESKQDESGMPNNRFLAERTGGTYSTLKVQPAELEDSGVYFCASSPAGSGGFYEQYFGPGTRLTVT.